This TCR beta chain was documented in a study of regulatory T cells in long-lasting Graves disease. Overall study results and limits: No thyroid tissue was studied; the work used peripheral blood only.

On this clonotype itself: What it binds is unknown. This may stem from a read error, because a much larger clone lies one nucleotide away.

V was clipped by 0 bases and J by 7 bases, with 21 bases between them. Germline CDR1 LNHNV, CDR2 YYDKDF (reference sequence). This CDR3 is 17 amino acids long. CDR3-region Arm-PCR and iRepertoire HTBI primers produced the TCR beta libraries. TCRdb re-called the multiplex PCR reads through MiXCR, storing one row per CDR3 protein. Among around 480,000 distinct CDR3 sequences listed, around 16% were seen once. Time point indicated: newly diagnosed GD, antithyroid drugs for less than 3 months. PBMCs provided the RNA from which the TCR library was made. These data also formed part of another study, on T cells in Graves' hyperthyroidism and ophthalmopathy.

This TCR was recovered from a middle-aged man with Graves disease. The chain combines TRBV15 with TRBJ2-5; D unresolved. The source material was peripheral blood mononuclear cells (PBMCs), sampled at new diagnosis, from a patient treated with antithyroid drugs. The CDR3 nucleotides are TGTGCCACCAGCAGAGATCTAAAGACCAGACAAACGGGGACCCAGTACTTC. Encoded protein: CATSRDLKTRQTGTQYF.